Listed here are 31 T cell receptor beta chains from one sample, sequenced in a study of cytomegalovirus exposure and HLA in healthy donors. Amplification used 60 Vbeta primers and 13 Jbeta primers. Sequenced by immunoSEQ multiplex PCR; TCRdb stores in-frame clones only, minus some. The sample carries over 95,000 clones, over 65% recorded once. Sequenced material: PBMCs. The receptors were gathered from a woman between 25 and 40 years old in good health and CMV-seropositive.

In this sample, this clone turned up a few times. This chain uses TRBV14 with TRBJ2-3; maybe TRBD1 (5 bases). This CDR3 region has 15 residues. The V end lost 5 bases, the J end lost 2 bases, and 14 bases lay between the germline ends. Germline CDR1 and CDR2: SGHDN and FVKESK. In DNA, the CDR3 is TGTGCCAGCAGCAAACGACAGCCTATCACAGATACGCAGTATTTT. Translation gives CASSKRQPITDTQYF.

The chain is built from TRBV2 and TRBJ1-1, with TRBD1 as a possible D gene (5 bases). The CDR3 is made up of 16 amino acids. Looked up from germline, CDR1 is SNHLY and CDR2 is FYNNEI. V was shortened by 1 base and J by 4 bases, with 16 bases between the two germline ends. The CDR3 loop reads CASSEGRGKGSTEAFF. The CDR3 DNA reads as TGTGCCAGCAGTGAAGGGCGGGGGAAGGGTAGCACTGAAGCTTTCTTT.

The chain recombines TRBV4-2 with TRBJ2-5, with 9 bases aligning to TRBD2. CDR1 and CDR2 (germline): LGHNA, YNFKEQ. V lost 0 bases to trimming and J lost 4 bases; unmatched junction nucleotides: 9. The CDR3 is 17 residues long. The CDR3 region is CASSQEGRGGLGETQYF. CDR3 nucleotides: TGTGCCAGCAGCCAAGAGGGGCGGGGGGGCCTCGGAGAGACCCAGTACTTC.

The chain links TRBV7-9 to TRBJ2-7; 9 nucleotides agree with TRBD2. Losses at the gene ends were 10 bases for V and 4 bases for J; bases not matched to a gene: 8. The CDR3 loop spans 13 amino acids. The germline gives CDR1 SEHNR, CDR2 FQNEAQ (reference sequence). The chain's CDR3 is CATGTSLSYEQYF. CDR3 nucleotides: TGTGCCACTGGGACTAGCCTGTCTTACGAGCAGTACTTC.

This rearrangement joins TRBV11-2 to TRBJ2-3; the match to TRBD2 covers 8 bases. From germline, CDR1 is SGHAT and CDR2 FQNNGV. V gave up 5 bases and J gave up 2 bases; unmatched junction bases: 9. The CDR3 sequence is 16 residues long. CDR3 DNA sequence: TGTGCCAGCAGCCCTACGCGGGGGGCGTTCACAGATACGCAGTATTTT. Encoded protein: CASSPTRGAFTDTQYF.

V gene TRBV4-1 combines with J gene TRBJ1-5, with D perhaps TRBD1 (5 bases). Germline CDR1 reads MGHRA; CDR2 reads YSYEKL. The CDR3 runs 14 residues. Trimming removed 1 base from V and 7 bases from J, with 11 bases in between. CDR3 nucleotide sequence: TGCGCCAGCAGCCAAGTAGAAGGGGCCCAGCCCCAGCATTTT. It yields the protein CASSQVEGAQPQHF.

The CDR3 spells CASSPNQLRTGQFYGYTF. The CDR3, as DNA: TGTGCCAGCTCACCAAATCAACTACGGACAGGGCAATTCTATGGCTACACCTTC. This chain joins TRBV18 and TRBJ1-2, with 8 bases aligning to TRBD1. CDR1 and CDR2 (germline): KGHSH, LQKENI. V shed 2 bases and J 4 bases; nucleotides not matched to a gene: 15. CDR3 length equals 18 residues.

The chain combines TRBV7-3 with TRBJ2-7; 8 positions agree with TRBD1. V trimming: 5 bases; J trimming: 5 bases; junction bases outside the gene matches: 5. In germline, CDR1 is SGHTA, CDR2 FQGTGA. This CDR3 is 13 amino acids long. The CDR3 DNA reads TGTGCCAGCAGCCCCTCGGACAGGGACGAGCAGTACTTC. Translating gives CASSPSDRDEQYF.

The chain carries TRBV4-1 and TRBJ2-2; 9 nucleotides match TRBD1. Trimming took 0 bases from V and 5 from J; bases not matched to a gene: 10. The germline gives CDR1 MGHRA, CDR2 YSYEKL. The CDR3 has 18 residues. CDR3 residues: CASSQDTPGTGYTGELFF. CDR3 DNA: TGCGCCAGCAGCCAAGATACGCCCGGGACAGGGTATACCGGGGAGCTGTTTTTT.

This chain's CDR3 is CASSEAGTGVLFGANVLTF. The CDR3 DNA reads TGCGCCAGCAGCGAAGCCGGGACAGGGGTTCTCTTTGGGGCCAACGTCCTGACTTTC. This chain connects TRBV5-1 to TRBJ2-6; TRBD1 agrees at 10 bases. The V gene's germline CDR1 is SGHRS and CDR2 YFSETQ. This CDR3 spans 19 amino acids. Trimming at V came to 4 bases and at J to 3 bases, leaving 13 bases not matched to a gene.

V usage is TRBV2 and J usage is TRBJ2-3, with TRBD2 matching 11 bases. Per germline, CDR1 SNHLY and CDR2 FYNNEI. There are 16 residues in the CDR3. The V and J ends lost 6 bases and 6 bases, in that order; junction bases with no gene match: 11. CDR3 loop: CASSRPTSGAEDTQYF. The DNA for the CDR3 is TGTGCCAGCAGCCGCCCGACTAGCGGGGCCGAGGATACGCAGTATTTT.

This clone was counted between two and nine times. This chain uses TRBV14 with TRBJ1-1; D ambiguous. Trimming removed 4 bases from V and 5 bases from J, with 8 bases in between. Germline V gives CDR1 SGHDN, CDR2 FVKESK. The CDR3 contains 12 residues. CDR3: CASSRGWTEAFF. The CDR3 bases are TGTGCCAGCAGCCGAGGGTGGACTGAAGCTTTCTTT.

The genes are TRBV19 and TRBJ1-5; TRBD1 might be the D (6 bases). CDR1 is LNHDA, CDR2 SQIVND, per germline (reference sequence). Deletions cut 3 bases from V and 2 bases from J, with 14 bases between. This CDR3 contains 16 residues. In nucleotides, the CDR3 is TGTGCCAGTAGTATTTTCTCACAGGGTGGCAATCAGCCCCAGCATTTT. This sequence encodes CASSIFSQGGNQPQHF.

This clone was counted once. This chain connects TRBV6-5 to TRBJ1-2; a weak D match, TRBD1 (6 bases). In germline, CDR1 is MNHEY, CDR2 SVGAGI. V was pared by 7 bases and J by 12 bases, with 18 bases between. The CDR3 is 12 amino acids. CDR3 sequence (DNA): TGTGCCAGCAAAACAGGGAGCATTAAAGACACCTTC. Protein sequence: CASKTGSIKDTF.

The chain combines TRBV4-1 with TRBJ2-5, with a tentative D call TRBD2 (7 bases). The last part of the DNA fits TRBJ2-7 better; the J call may be wrong. The CDR3 runs to 15 residues. CDR1 and CDR2 from the germline V gene are MGHRA and YSYEKL. CDR3 DNA: TGCGCCAGCAGCCAAGATTGGGGGGGCGGCTCCGAGCAGTACTTC. As protein: CASSQDWGGGSEQYF.

V and J are TRBV2 and TRBJ1-6; D perhaps matches TRBD1 (5 bases). CDR1 is SNHLY, CDR2 FYNNEI, per germline. CDR3 length: 17 amino acids. V was pared by 4 bases and J by 5 bases, with 18 bases between. Here the CDR3 DNA reads TGTGCCAGCAGTGCCGATTCTCAGGGCATGAATAATTCACCCCTCCACTTT. This sequence encodes CASSADSQGMNNSPLHF.

The CDR3 bases are TGTGCCAGTAGTATGCAGGGGGCGGCCAGGCCTCAGCCCCAGCATTTT. Its protein is CASSMQGAARPQPQHF. The genes are TRBV19 and TRBJ1-5; 8 bases are a match to TRBD1. The germline CDR1 and CDR2 sequences are LNHDA and SQIVND (reference sequence). This CDR3 comprises 16 residues. V lost 3 bases to trimming and J lost 6 bases; unmatched junction nucleotides: 10.

The chain joins TRBV7-2 to TRBJ1-1; no clear D gene. The CDR3 length is 13 residues. Germline V lookup: CDR1 SGHTA, CDR2 FQGNSA. The ends were cut back, 4 bases at V and 7 bases at J, with 13 bases in the middle. CDR3 bases: TGTGCCAGCAGCTATACACCGGACTATGAAGCTTTCTTT. Its translation: CASSYTPDYEAFF.

The chain combines TRBV5-8 with TRBJ1-1, with 7 bases lining up with TRBD1. In germline, CDR1 is SGHTS, CDR2 YDEGEE. The CDR3 contains 15 residues. V was pared by 5 bases and J by 2 bases, with 9 bases of the junction left unmatched. CDR3 in amino acids: CASSATGTANTEAFF. CDR3 nucleotide sequence: TGTGCCAGCAGTGCTACCGGGACAGCAAACACTGAAGCTTTCTTT.

The chain combines TRBV18 with TRBJ2-7; TRBD1 aligns across 7 bases. CDR1 is KGHSH, CDR2 LQKENI, per germline. Trimming removed 3 bases from V and 5 bases from J; junction bases left unmatched: 10. This CDR3 region has 15 residues. The CDR3 nucleotides read TGTGCCAGCTCACCTCCGAACAGGGGTGGAAACGAGCAGTACTTC. It is translated as CASSPPNRGGNEQYF.

This clone was seen more than once but under ten times. CDR3 coding DNA: TGCGCCAGCAGCGATGGCGGGAGGGTTACAGATACGCAGTATTTT. Protein sequence: CASSDGGRVTDTQYF. The chain recombines TRBV5-1 with TRBJ2-3, with TRBD2 identical over 9 bases. Germline assignment: CDR1 SGHRS and CDR2 YFSETQ. This CDR3 has 15 amino acids. Trimming removed 4 bases from V and 3 bases from J; junction bases left unmatched: 6.

This clone occurred once. The chain recombines TRBV7-9 with TRBJ1-1; perhaps TRBD1 as D (6 bases). V lost 3 bases to trimming and J lost 5 bases, with 16 bases between them. The CDR3 sequence is 15 residues long. CDR1 is SEHNR and CDR2 is FQNEAQ in the germline V gene (reference sequence). The CDR3: CASSLLQGSETEAFF. DNA for the CDR3: TGTGCCAGCAGCTTGCTACAGGGAAGTGAGACTGAAGCTTTCTTT. The full variable domain, with the rest looked up from reference TRBV7-9 and TRBJ1-1, is DTGVSQNPRHKITKRGQNVTFRCDPISEHNRLYWYRQTLGQGPEFLTYFQNEAQLEKSRLLSDRFSAERPKGSFSTLEIQRTEQGDSAMYLCASSLLQGSETEAFFGQGTRLTVV.

This clone occurred once. The chain recombines TRBV19 with TRBJ1-2, with 9 bases lining up with TRBD1. Germline V gives CDR1 LNHDA, CDR2 SQIVND (reference sequence). Losses at the gene ends were 5 bases for V and 0 bases for J; bases not matched to a gene: 13. The CDR3 totals 18 residues. DNA for the CDR3: TGTGCCAGTAGTCCCCTAAGGACAGGGGTAAGCACTAACTATGGCTACACCTTC. Translating it yields CASSPLRTGVSTNYGYTF.

The rearrangement uses TRBV9 and TRBJ2-7, with 13 bases lining up with TRBD2. V lost 2 bases and J lost 5; bases outside the gene matches: 4. The CDR3 sequence is 15 residues long. CDR1 and CDR2 from the germline V gene are SGDLS and YYNGEE. This chain's CDR3 is CASSVGLAGVHEQYF. CDR3 bases: TGTGCCAGCAGCGTTGGACTAGCGGGAGTCCACGAGCAGTACTTC.

V is TRBV5-1 and J is TRBJ2-1; TRBD1 matches 7 bases. From germline, CDR1 is SGHRS and CDR2 YFSETQ. The CDR3 spans 14 residues. V trimming: 7 bases; J trimming: 0 bases; junction bases outside the gene matches: 4. In nucleotides, the CDR3 is TGCGCCAGCTCGGGACAGCTCTCCTACAATGAGCAGTTCTTC. Its protein is CASSGQLSYNEQFF. The entire variable domain, with the rest obtained from reference TRBV5-1 and TRBJ2-1, is as follows: KAGVTQTPRYLIKTRGQQVTLSCSPISGHRSVSWYQQTPGQGLQFLFEYFSETQRNKGNFPGRFSGRQFSNSRSEMNVSTLELGDSALYLCASSGQLSYNEQFFGPGTRLTVL.

This clone has just a few counts. The chain uses TRBV29-1 and TRBJ2-2, with a possible D match to TRBD1 (6 bases). V dropped 4 bases and J dropped 2 bases, with 11 bases sitting between them. The CDR3 contains 14 residues. The germline CDR1 and CDR2 sequences are SQVTM and ANQGSEA. The DNA for the CDR3 is TGCAGCGTTGCCAGGGACATAAACACCGGGGAGCTGTTTTTT. Residues: CSVARDINTGELFF.

The chain has TRBV6-5 and TRBJ2-2; possibly TRBD2 for D (5 bases). V lost 0 bases to trimming and J lost 6 bases, with 14 bases between them. The germline V gene has CDR1 MNHEY and CDR2 SVGAGI. This CDR3 spans 16 amino acids. CDR3 DNA: TGTGCCAGCAGTTACTCGCCGGGAACCCAGGCCGGGGAGCTGTTTTTT. This sequence encodes CASSYSPGTQAGELFF.

This clone was seen a handful of times. The rearrangement joins TRBV5-4 to TRBJ2-1; 8 bases are a match to TRBD1. From germline, CDR1 is SGHNT and CDR2 YYREEE (reference sequence). Trimming took 3 bases from V and 9 from J; bases not matched to a gene: 8. The CDR3 is 14 amino acids. CDR3 sequence: CASSSEDRESEQFF. As DNA, the CDR3 is TGTGCCAGCAGCTCGGAGGACAGGGAAAGTGAGCAGTTCTTC.

The V call is TRBV2, the J call TRBJ2-7; a possible D gene is TRBD2 (5 bases). CDR1 and CDR2 (germline): SNHLY, FYNNEI. Trimming pared 5 bases from V and 6 bases from J, leaving 14 bases between. The CDR3 sequence is 13 residues long. In DNA, the CDR3 is TGTGCCAGCAGTAGAGGGCCGGCGGGCGAGCAGTACTTC. This sequence encodes CASSRGPAGEQYF.

The J gene is TRBJ2-2, the V gene TRBV7-9, with TRBD2 matching 7 bases. V dropped 1 base and J dropped 5; count of bases not matched to a gene: 4. Germline CDR1 reads SEHNR; CDR2 reads FQNEAQ (reference sequence). This CDR3 region has 15 residues. In nucleotides, the CDR3 is TGTGCCAGCAGCTTAGTAGCTAGCGGAACCGGGGAGCTGTTTTTT. The encoded protein is CASSLVASGTGELFF.

The chain joins TRBV7-9 to TRBJ1-1, with 7 bases matching TRBD1. The CDR3 spans 16 residues. The germline V gene has CDR1 SEHNR and CDR2 FQNEAQ (reference sequence). V was clipped by 3 bases and J by 5 bases; unmatched bases: 12. DNA for the CDR3: TGTGCCAGCAGCTTCCGACAGGGTGGATGGAGGACTGAAGCTTTCTTT. Protein product: CASSFRQGGWRTEAFF.